The clone carrying this T cell receptor beta chain was seen a few times. Its antigen remains unidentified. This specimen belongs to a study of naive and memory T cell subsets. Overall study results and limits: Diversity fell and Gini index rose from naive through CM, EM, EMRA.

The beta constant-region primer was an equimolar mix of two oligonucleotides covering TRBC1 and TRBC2. Ligation attached a single-stranded oligonucleotide with a 12-nucleotide UMI and the SP2 primer to the cDNA 3' end. Ligated cDNA was amplified by four rounds of PCR with nested alpha and beta constant-region primers and SP2. TCRdb called the UMI-ligation and nested PCR reads again in MiXCR, with one record for every CDR3 protein. The sample records tens of thousands of distinct CDR3 sequences, about an eighth being singletons. Looked up from germline, CDR1 is LNHDA and CDR2 is SQIVND (reference sequence). V dropped 4 bases and J dropped 7; count of bases not matched to a gene: 13. The CDR3 is 17 residues long. Cells stained for CD3, CD4, CD8, CD45RA and CD27 were sorted into four subsets.

Source material: effector memory CD4+ T cells from blood. The sample's subset: effector memory, CD45RA- CD27-. The source is a human donor in good health. This chain uses TRBV19 with TRBJ1-6; 7 nucleotides line up with TRBD1. Here the CDR3 DNA reads TGTGCCAGTAGTAGGTCGTCGTTGGGACAGCGAAATTCACCCCTCCACTTT. Its protein is CASSRSSLGQRNSPLHF. Filled out from reference TRBV19 and TRBJ1-6, the complete variable domain reads DGGITQSPKYLFRKEGQNVTLSCEQNLNHDAMYWYRQDPGQGLRLIYYSQIVNDFQKGDIAEGYSVSREKKESFPLTVTSAQKNPTAFYLCASSRSSLGQRNSPLHFGNGTRLTVT.